The 29 T cell receptor beta chains in this list originate from one sample, sequenced in a study of naive and memory T cell subsets. An equimolar mix of two oligonucleotides served as the beta constant-region primer for TRBC1 and TRBC2. In TCRdb, the UMI-ligation and nested PCR reads were re-called with MiXCR into one record per CDR3 protein. The table lists some 87,000 distinct CDR3 sequences, roughly 7% of them singletons. Material: central memory CD4+ T cells from blood. Receptors originate from a human donor in good health.

At least ten counts were recorded for this clonotype. This chain links TRBV27 with TRBJ1-4; D remains ambiguous. V lost 5 bases and J 7 bases, leaving 11 bases between the germline ends. Germline CDR1 MNHEY, CDR2 SMNVEV (reference sequence). There are 13 residues in the CDR3. The CDR3 here is CASSPPSREKLFF. The DNA for the CDR3 is TGTGCCAGCAGTCCCCCCTCCCGTGAAAAACTGTTTTTT.

The table lists this clonotype with many counts. This CDR3 reads CASTLRRGELFF. The CDR3 nucleotides read TGTGCCAGCACCCTAAGGCGCGGGGAGCTGTTTTTT. This chain links TRBV6-2 or TRBV6-3 with TRBJ2-2, with no clear D. V lost 7 bases, J lost 7 bases, and 10 bases lay in between. This CDR3 contains 12 residues. CDR1 and CDR2 from the germline V gene are MNHEY and SVGEGT.

This clonotype appeared many times. The rearrangement links TRBV29-1 to TRBJ2-3, with TRBD2 identical over 8 bases. The CDR3 is made up of 16 amino acids. CDR1 and CDR2 (germline): SQVTM, ANQGSEA. V was pared by 4 bases and J by 3 bases, with 12 bases of the junction left unmatched. The CDR3 region is CSVGGGLSGMTDTQYF. As DNA, the CDR3 is TGCAGCGTTGGGGGGGGACTTAGCGGGATGACAGATACGCAGTATTTT.

The rearrangement uses TRBV5-5 and TRBJ1-4; the D gene is possibly TRBD1 (5 bases). The length of the CDR3 is 13 residues. Germline-derived CDR1 and CDR2 are SGHKS and YYEKEE (reference sequence). Trimming pared 5 bases from V and 8 bases from J, leaving 13 bases between. This chain's CDR3 is CASSPGVGEKLFF. For the CDR3, the DNA is TGTGCCAGCAGTCCGGGGGTGGGCGAAAAACTGTTTTTT.

This clonotype has ten or more counts. The rearrangement joins TRBV10-3 to TRBJ1-1; 11 nucleotides line up with TRBD1. The germline gives CDR1 ENHRY, CDR2 SYGVKD. The CDR3 extends over 12 amino acids. The V and J ends lost 6 bases and 7 bases, in that order; junction bases with no gene match: 1. CDR3 nucleotide sequence: TGTGCCATCAGGGGGACAGGGGGTGAAGCTTTCTTT. This encodes CAIRGTGGEAFF.

This clonotype was found a few times. The chain couples TRBV28 to TRBJ2-1; TRBD1 or TRBD2 may be the D gene (5 bases each). Germline V lookup: CDR1 MDHEN, CDR2 SYDVKM. The CDR3 extends over 16 amino acids. The V end was cut by 8 bases, the J end by 10 bases, with 27 bases between. The CDR3, as DNA: TGTGCCAGCGGCCCGCGGCAAGTCGGGGCGCGGAGGGAGCAGTTCTTC. This sequence encodes CASGPRQVGARREQFF.

Ten or more counts support this clonotype. The gene calls are TRBV29-1 and TRBJ1-3; 8 bases map to TRBD1. This CDR3 is built from 13 residues. V gave up 7 bases and J gave up 4 bases; unmatched junction bases: 6. CDR1 SQVTM and CDR2 ANQGSEA come from the germline V gene. The CDR3 DNA is TGCAGCGCGAACCAGGGGGCAGGAAACACCATATATTTT. Its translation is CSANQGAGNTIYF.

The J gene is TRBJ1-1, the V gene TRBV20-1, with 7 bases matching TRBD1. From germline, CDR1 is DFQATT and CDR2 SNEGSKA (reference sequence). The CDR3 is 15 residues long. V shed 0 bases and J 4 bases; nucleotides not matched to a gene: 8. The CDR3 spells CSARDQTGPPTEAFF. In DNA, the CDR3 is TGCAGTGCTAGAGACCAGACAGGGCCCCCCACTGAAGCTTTCTTT.

A few counts support this clonotype. The chain uses TRBV6-4 and TRBJ2-7; TRBD2 is a possible D gene (5 bases). Germline assignment: CDR1 MRHNA and CDR2 SNTAGT. The CDR3 has 18 amino acids. Deletions cut 7 bases from V and 3 bases from J, with 28 bases between. Written as DNA, the CDR3 is TGTGCCAGCATGGAGAGAAGCGGCACCGTAGCTACGGTCTACGAGCAGTACTTC. It codes for CASMERSGTVATVYEQYF.

This clonotype has ten or more counts. This chain joins TRBV24-1 and TRBJ1-4; a possible D gene is TRBD1 (6 bases). V lost 4 bases and J lost 8, with 16 bases in between. The CDR3 runs to 15 residues. Germline V CDR1 and CDR2: KGHDR, SFDVKD. CDR3 region: CATSETGLWGEKLFF. Here the CDR3 DNA reads TGTGCCACCAGTGAGACAGGTCTCTGGGGCGAAAAACTGTTTTTT.

This clonotype is labeled medium-sized. V and J are TRBV7-2 and TRBJ2-1; D is perhaps TRBD2 (6 bases). The germline V gene has CDR1 SGHTA and CDR2 FQGNSA. V lost 5 bases and J 12 bases, leaving 26 bases between the germline ends. The CDR3 runs 16 residues. The CDR3 DNA sequence: TGTGCCAGCAGCGCCCGACAGAGCGCTATCGGGAGTTGGCAGTTCTTC. Translated, it gives CASSARQSAIGSWQFF.

This CDR3 is CASRRGATQETQYF. The CDR3 DNA reads TGTGCCAGTAGAAGGGGAGCTACACAAGAGACCCAGTACTTC. The chain carries TRBV19 and TRBJ2-5; D tentatively reads TRBD1 or TRBD2 (5 bases each). Germline CDR1 and CDR2: LNHDA and SQIVND (reference sequence). The germline V and J ends were trimmed by 6 bases and 2 bases, with 13 bases remaining between them. The CDR3 covers 14 residues.

There are many counts of this clonotype. The chain employs TRBV29-1 and TRBJ2-4; D unclear. Per germline, CDR1 SQVTM and CDR2 ANQGSEA. CDR3 size: 13 residues. Trimming shortened V by 0 bases and J by 0 bases, and 3 bases separated the two germline ends. Here the CDR3 reads CSVEEVAKNIQYF. The DNA for the CDR3 is TGCAGCGTTGAAGAGGTAGCCAAAAACATTCAGTACTTC.

This clonotype was observed at least ten times. The chain links TRBV15 to TRBJ2-3; the D gene is possibly TRBD2 (5 bases). CDR1 and CDR2 from the germline V gene are LNHNV and YYDKDF (reference sequence). The CDR3 covers 15 residues. Trimming cost V 2 bases and J 6 bases, with 15 bases left between them. The CDR3 DNA follows: TGTGCCACCAGCAGATCCAAAGCGGCTGAGGATACGCAGTATTTT. Translation: CATSRSKAAEDTQYF.

This clonotype was detected many times. The chain couples TRBV7-2 to TRBJ1-4; D might be TRBD1 (5 bases). CDR1 and CDR2 from the germline V gene are SGHTA and FQGNSA. CDR3 length equals 14 residues. Trimming cost V 4 bases and J 5 bases, with 11 bases left between them. The CDR3 region has the DNA TGTGCCAGCAGCTACCGGGGCCTAAATGAAAAACTGTTTTTT. It codes for CASSYRGLNEKLFF.

The V gene is TRBV6-5, the J gene TRBJ1-5, with D hard to call. The CDR3 has 18 residues. Trimming stripped 0 bases from V and 1 base from J, with 16 bases between. In germline, CDR1 is MNHEY, CDR2 SVGAGI. This CDR3 is CASSYSFPPFGSNQPQHF. DNA of the CDR3: TGTGCCAGCAGTTACTCGTTCCCCCCCTTTGGGAGCAATCAGCCCCAGCATTTT.

Many counts were recorded for this clonotype. The chain is built from TRBV12-3 or TRBV12-4 and TRBJ2-2; 10 bases are a match to TRBD2. CDR3 size: 14 residues. Trimming removed 6 bases from V and 8 bases from J; junction bases left unmatched: 6. The CDR3 reads CASRIAGGLGELFF. CDR3 sequence (DNA): TGTGCCAGCAGAATAGCGGGGGGTTTAGGGGAGCTGTTTTTT.

This clonotype was detected many times. The chain recombines TRBV29-1 with TRBJ2-7, with 8 positions matching TRBD1. The CDR3 covers 16 residues. Germline CDR1 and CDR2: SQVTM and ANQGSEA. The junction had 9 bases not matched to a gene; V was cut back by 0 bases and J by 2 bases. CDR3 residues: CSVEDRGRGRPYEQYF. CDR3 in DNA: TGCAGCGTTGAAGATCGAGGCAGGGGGCGCCCCTACGAGCAGTACTTC.

This clonotype was found a few times. This sequence joins TRBV7-2 and TRBJ2-3; D unresolved. The V end was cut by 0 bases, the J end by 2 bases, with 9 bases between. CDR3 length: 15 amino acids. Germline CDR1 SGHTA, CDR2 FQGNSA. Here the CDR3 reads CASSLAGQFTDTQYF. Written as DNA, the CDR3 is TGTGCCAGCAGCTTAGCGGGTCAGTTCACAGATACGCAGTATTTT.

This clonotype was observed many times. The CDR3 region has the DNA TGTGCCAGCAGTGAAGGAGGACCTTTGCAGTATTTT. It specifies CASSEGGPLQYF. V gene TRBV25-1 combines with J gene TRBJ2-3; D possibly corresponds to TRBD2 (5 bases). The V and J ends lost 2 bases and 11 bases respectively, with 11 bases between them. The CDR3 loop spans 12 amino acids. CDR1 is MGHDK, CDR2 SYGVNS, per germline.

This clonotype was counted at least ten times. The chain employs TRBV5-1 and TRBJ1-1; no definite D call. Trimming pared 5 bases from V and 6 bases from J, leaving 14 bases between. The CDR3 extends over 13 amino acids. CDR1 is SGHRS, CDR2 YFSETQ, per germline. CDR3 sequence: CASRGSGRAEAFF. The CDR3 nucleotides read TGCGCCAGCAGAGGGTCAGGCCGCGCTGAAGCTTTCTTT.

The rearrangement links TRBV12-3 or TRBV12-4 to TRBJ2-7; TRBD2 matches at 7 bases. Unmatched junction bases numbered 6, after V lost 5 bases and J lost 2 bases. This CDR3 region has 14 residues. In nucleotides, the CDR3 is TGTGCCAGCAGTCGGGCGGGAGCAACCTACGAGCAGTACTTC. The encoded protein is CASSRAGATYEQYF.

This clonotype was detected only a few times. The J gene is TRBJ2-1, the V gene TRBV7-3; perhaps TRBD1 as D (6 bases). Germline CDR1 reads SGHTA; CDR2 reads FQGTGA. The CDR3 sequence is 17 residues long. Trimming cost V 4 bases and J 0 bases, with 16 bases left between them. The CDR3 is CASSYGDRDTSYNEQFF. In nucleotides, the CDR3 is TGTGCCAGCAGCTATGGGGACCGGGACACCTCCTACAATGAGCAGTTCTTC.

This clonotype has at least ten counts. V gene TRBV29-1 combines with J gene TRBJ1-2, with D perhaps TRBD1 (6 bases). Deletions cut 6 bases from V and 4 bases from J, with 9 bases between. Germline CDR1 SQVTM, CDR2 ANQGSEA. The CDR3 length is 11 residues. The CDR3 DNA sequence: TGCAGCGTCCTACAGGGCTATGGCTACACCTTC. As protein: CSVLQGYGYTF.

This clonotype was recorded many times. The chain carries TRBV12-3 or TRBV12-4 and TRBJ1-5; perhaps TRBD1 as D (5 bases). The CDR3 spans 17 residues. V lost 3 bases, J lost 6 bases, and 21 bases lay in between. Written as DNA, the CDR3 is TGTGCCAGCAGTTTGAAAAGCGGGGGTTACTTTGGTCAGCCCCAGCATTTT. The encoded protein is CASSLKSGGYFGQPQHF.

V usage is TRBV3-1 and J usage is TRBJ1-1; D is unclear. Germline V gene lookup returns CDR1 LGHDT and CDR2 YNNKEL (reference sequence). V was trimmed by 1 base and J by 4 bases, leaving 7 bases between them. The CDR3 totals 13 residues. CDR3 bases: TGTGCCAGCAGCCAAGGTACTGGCACTGAAGCTTTCTTT. This codes for CASSQGTGTEAFF.

There are many counts of this clonotype. CDR3 sequence reads: CASSLLPISYEQYF. The CDR3, as DNA: TGTGCCAGCAGTTTACTGCCAATCTCCTACGAGCAGTACTTC. The chain joins TRBV12-3 or TRBV12-4 to TRBJ2-7; no clear D gene. Trimming cost V 2 bases and J 0 bases, with 8 bases left between them. This CDR3 has 14 residues.

The chain employs TRBV5-6 and TRBJ1-3, with D uncertain. V lost 0 bases to trimming and J lost 0 bases, with 16 bases between them. Germline assignment: CDR1 SGHDT and CDR2 YYEEEE. The CDR3 consists of 18 residues. The CDR3 DNA is TGTGCCAGCAGCTTGGAAAGGACCGACCGGGACTCTGGAAACACCATATATTTT. Translated: CASSLERTDRDSGNTIYF.

This clonotype was observed at least ten times. The genes are TRBV15 and TRBJ1-1; 8 positions agree with TRBD1. This CDR3 has 14 residues. The J segment lost 4 bases and the V segment lost 2 bases, leaving 3 bases of the junction unmatched. Per the germline V gene, CDR1 is LNHNV and CDR2 is YYDKDF (reference sequence). DNA for the CDR3: TGTGCCACCAGCAGACCAGACAGGGGCACTGAAGCTTTCTTT. Translated, it gives CATSRPDRGTEAFF.